Sequencing of this T cell receptor beta chain was carried out in a study of blood T cell repertoires in COVID-19. On the study more broadly: Both acute and convalescent COVID-19 samples were obtained from the United States, Italy and Spain. The cDNA or gDNA used as material had been derived from T cells, B-cell-depleted T cells, or PBMCs.

Authors' processing steps: Amplification from reference gene primers served as the basis for estimated nucleated cell counts. TCRdb's table, derived via immunoSEQ multiplex PCR, lists solely in-frame clones and lacks some. The DNA was the basis for D and trimming; V, J and clone size are from that table. The table includes fewer than 60,000 clones, 88% detected once. V dropped 6 bases and J dropped 1 base, with 25 bases sitting between them. The V gene's germline CDR1 is MNHEY and CDR2 SMNVEV (reference sequence). The CDR3 loop spans 19 amino acids. V and J are TRBV27 and TRBJ2-1; a weak D match, TRBD2 (6 bases). The sequence was obtained from a human donor with active COVID-19. The donor label of this sample is uncertain. Sequenced material: peripheral blood. The CDR3 is CASSQKPSVLRSSYNEQFF. The CDR3 nucleotides are TGTGCCAGCAGCCAAAAACCTAGCGTCCTTCGTAGTTCCTACAATGAGCAGTTCTTC.